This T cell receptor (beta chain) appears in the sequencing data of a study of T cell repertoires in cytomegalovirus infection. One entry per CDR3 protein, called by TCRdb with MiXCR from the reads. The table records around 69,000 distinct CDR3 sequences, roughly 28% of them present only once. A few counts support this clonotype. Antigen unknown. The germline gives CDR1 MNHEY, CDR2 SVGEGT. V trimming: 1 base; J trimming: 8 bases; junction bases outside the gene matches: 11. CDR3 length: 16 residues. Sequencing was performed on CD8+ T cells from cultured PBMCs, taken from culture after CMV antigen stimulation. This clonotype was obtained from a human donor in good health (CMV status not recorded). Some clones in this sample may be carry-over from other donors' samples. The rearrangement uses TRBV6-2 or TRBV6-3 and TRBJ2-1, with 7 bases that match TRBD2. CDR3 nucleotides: TGTGCCAGCAGTTACTTAGTGAGCGGGGCTAAAGATGAGCAGTTCTTC. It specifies CASSYLVSGAKDEQFF.